The following is a T cell receptor (beta chain) sequence with its context. These data are taken from a study of CD8 T cells in Susac syndrome. Random hexamers served to reverse transcribe roughly 0.45 to 1 ug RNA. TCRdb used MiXCR to reprocess the immunoSEQ multiplex PCR reads, holding one entry per CDR3 protein. The sample lists roughly 120,000 distinct CDR3 sequences; 90% to 95% were seen once. The CDR3 is made up of 15 amino acids. V shed 5 bases and J 6 bases; nucleotides not matched to a gene: 12. Germline V gene data show CDR1 as SEHNR and CDR2 as FQNEAQ (reference sequence). CD8+ and CD4+ T cells from blood underwent TCR beta sequencing, which was carried out in a high-throughput format.

The sequence was obtained from a human donor with multiple sclerosis. The source material was CD4+ T cells from PBMCs. The chain carries TRBV7-9 and TRBJ1-2, with TRBD1 matching 7 bases. The CDR3 coding sequence is TGTGCCAGCAGCCCTAGGGGGACAGTCATAGATGGCTACACCTTC. Amino acid sequence: CASSPRGTVIDGYTF.